The next 3 T cell receptor beta chains were all read from a single sample in a study of blood T cell repertoires in COVID-19. Sequencing was performed with immunoSEQ multiplex PCR; in TCRdb, only in-frame clones are kept and a portion is missing. There are roughly 520,000 clones in the sample; more than 75% occur only once, and around 1.9% lies in the top ten. The sequenced material came from PBMCs or T cells enriched from blood (not recorded which). The receptors were sampled from a woman between 40 and 55 years old who had recovered from COVID-19.

The V and J genes are TRBV18 and TRBJ2-4; 7 bases match TRBD1. The J segment lost 4 bases and the V segment lost 6 bases, leaving 12 bases of the junction unmatched. This CDR3 is 16 amino acids long. The V gene's germline CDR1 is KGHSH and CDR2 LQKENI. The DNA of the CDR3 is TGTGCCAGCTCGCCGACAGGGAGCGGCATTAAAAACATTCAGTACTTC. Amino acids: CASSPTGSGIKNIQYF.

This clone has more than one count but fewer than ten. Other DNA sequences in the sample encode the same CDR3. The rearrangement joins TRBV2 to TRBJ1-1, with 11 bases that match TRBD1. CDR3 size: 13 residues. In germline, CDR1 is SNHLY, CDR2 FYNNEI. V lost 6 bases, J lost 4 bases, and 1 base stayed unmatched. The CDR3 protein is CASRGQGGTEAFF. The CDR3 DNA is TGTGCCAGCAGGGGACAGGGGGGCACTGAAGCTTTCTTT.

V gene TRBV29-1 combines with J gene TRBJ2-1, with D perhaps TRBD2 (6 bases). The CDR3 contains 13 residues. The germline V and J ends were trimmed by 4 bases and 3 bases, with 10 bases remaining between them. Germline values: CDR1 SQVTM, CDR2 ANQGSEA. CDR3 sequence (DNA): TGCAGCGTTGTTCGCGGGAACTACAATGAGCAGTTCTTC. Its translation is CSVVRGNYNEQFF.